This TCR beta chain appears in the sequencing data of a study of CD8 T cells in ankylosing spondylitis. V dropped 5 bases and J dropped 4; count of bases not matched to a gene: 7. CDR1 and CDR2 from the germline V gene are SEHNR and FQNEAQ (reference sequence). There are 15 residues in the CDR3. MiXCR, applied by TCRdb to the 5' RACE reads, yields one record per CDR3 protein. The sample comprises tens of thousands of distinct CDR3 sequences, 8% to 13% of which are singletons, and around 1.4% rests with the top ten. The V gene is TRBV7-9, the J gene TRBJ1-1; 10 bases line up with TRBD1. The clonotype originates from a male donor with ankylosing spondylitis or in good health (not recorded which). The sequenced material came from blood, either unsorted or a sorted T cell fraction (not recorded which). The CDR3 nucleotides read TGTGCCAGCAGCGACGGACAGGGGGAGGTCACTGAAGCTTTCTTT. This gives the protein CASSDGQGEVTEAFF.